The clone carrying this TCR beta chain was observed a few times. The data are from a study of human T cells and chemical hapten exposure. Study-level background: Each patient's scalp received weekly diphenylcyclopropenone throughout the approximately 25-week study.

Between the trimmed V and J ends, which lost 3 bases and 0 bases, there was a span of 9 bases. The CDR3 consists of 15 residues. Germline CDR1 LGHDT, CDR2 YNNKEL (reference sequence). Each CDR3 protein is one row after TCRdb ran MiXCR on the RACE reads. The sample lists tens of thousands of distinct CDR3 sequences, roughly a tenth occurring once. Time point described: pre-sensitization, week 0. Treatment indicated: therapeutic diphenylcyclopropenone sensitization with weekly scalp DPC. In every case, blood was obtained before the patch test was applied. Sample: whole blood, taken in connection with sensitization to the hapten diphenylcyclopropenone (DPC). This TCR derives from a middle-aged man with alopecia areata. Some clones in this sample may be carry-over from other donors' samples. The genes are TRBV3-1 and TRBJ2-4; TRBD1 or TRBD2 may be the D gene (5 bases each). The CDR3 here is CASSHRDLAKNIQYF. CDR3 coding DNA: TGTGCCAGCAGCCATAGGGACCTAGCCAAAAACATTCAGTACTTC.